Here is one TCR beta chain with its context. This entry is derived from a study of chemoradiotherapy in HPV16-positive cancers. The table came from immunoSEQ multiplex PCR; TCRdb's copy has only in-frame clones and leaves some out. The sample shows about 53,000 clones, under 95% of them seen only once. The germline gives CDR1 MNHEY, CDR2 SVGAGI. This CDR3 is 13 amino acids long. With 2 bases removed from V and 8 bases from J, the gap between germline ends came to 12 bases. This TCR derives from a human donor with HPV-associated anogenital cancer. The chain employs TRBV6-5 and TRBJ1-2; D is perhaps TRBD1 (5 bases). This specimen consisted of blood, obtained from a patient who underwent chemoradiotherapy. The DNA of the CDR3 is TGTGCCAGCAGTTACGGAGGGGCACTCGGCTACACCTTC. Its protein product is CASSYGGALGYTF.